What follows describes a single T cell receptor (beta chain). Its specificity is unknown. Via MiXCR, TCRdb re-called the RT-PCR reads, giving one row per CDR3 protein. The sample includes about 500,000 distinct CDR3 sequences, approximately 16% seen only once; the top ten take 3%. These data are taken from a study of response to subunit inactivated influenza vaccine. Findings of the study overall: Few additional T cells are recruited per seasonal influenza vaccination, authors suggested.

The germline CDR1 and CDR2 sequences are DFQATT and SNEGSKA (reference sequence). This CDR3 has 17 residues. Trimming shortened V by 3 bases and J by 1 base, and 19 bases separated the two germline ends. The rearrangement uses TRBV20-1 and TRBJ1-5; maybe TRBD1 (6 bases). The sample in question was CD4+ T cells sorted from PBMCs, obtained roughly 24 months after vaccination. This receptor was identified in a man aged 50-75 years who received an inactivated influenza vaccine. The CDR3 DNA is TGCAGTGCTAGGGAGAGACGGGACATCCGGAGCAATCAGCCCCAGCATTTT. Amino acids: CSARERRDIRSNQPQHF.